This passage covers 27 T cell receptor beta chains from one sample sequenced in a study of glioma-infiltrating T cells. Using RNA template, CDR3s of TCR alpha and beta were amplified with iRepertoire arm-PCR. TCRdb reanalysed the multiplex PCR reads using MiXCR and keeps one entry per CDR3 protein. The sample consists of over 130,000 distinct CDR3 sequences, more than 35% of them appearing once. The sample consisted of glioma tissue, nonneoplastic brain tissue, or PBMCs (not recorded which). The source of these receptors is a human donor with low-grade glioma or glioblastoma, undergoing nonglioma brain surgery, or in good health (not recorded which).

Points on this clonotype: The germline gene is not matched at one end of the junction; a read error may be the cause. The chain is built from TRBV28 and TRBJ2-2; D remains unclear. The CDR3 has 15 residues. Germline CDR1 is MDHEN and CDR2 is SYDVKM. The CDR3 is CASSLDPANNGELFF. The CDR3 DNA follows: TGTGCCAGCAGTTTAGACCCAGCGAACAACGGGGAGCTGTTTTTT.

V and J are TRBV20-1 and TRBJ1-1; 7 bases map to TRBD1. The CDR3 has 13 amino acids. Trimming took 5 bases from V and 5 from J; bases not matched to a gene: 8. Per the germline V gene, CDR1 is DFQATT and CDR2 is SNEGSKA (reference sequence). Here the CDR3 reads CSAEPTGPTEAFF. The CDR3 coding sequence is TGCAGTGCTGAACCGACAGGGCCTACTGAAGCTTTCTTT.

This sequence joins TRBV4-2 and TRBJ1-1; D call uncertain. V was shortened by 0 bases and J by 4 bases, with 15 bases between the two germline ends. Germline V gives CDR1 LGHNA, CDR2 YNFKEQ. CDR3 length: 16 amino acids. CDR3 amino acids: CASSQDTSVLLTEAFF. CDR3 nucleotides: TGTGCCAGCAGCCAAGATACGTCGGTTCTGCTCACTGAAGCTTTCTTT.

The gene calls are TRBV7-9 and TRBJ2-4; 8 positions agree with TRBD1. The V gene end was trimmed by 2 bases and the J gene end by 8 bases; junction bases not matched to a gene: 5. The CDR3 length is 14 residues. The germline CDR1 and CDR2 sequences are SEHNR and FQNEAQ (reference sequence). CDR3 in amino acids: CASSLFHRGDIQYF. The CDR3 DNA follows: TGTGCCAGCAGCTTATTTCACAGGGGGGACATTCAGTACTTC.

There are a few counts of this clonotype. The chain has TRBV6-1 and TRBJ1-5; 7 bases align to TRBD1. Unmatched junction bases numbered 4, after V lost 5 bases and J lost 6 bases. Germline V gene sequence: CDR1 MNHNS, CDR2 SASEGT. CDR3 length: 13 residues. DNA for the CDR3: TGTGCCAGCAGTTCTAGGGGGCCTCAGCCCCAGCATTTT. Protein: CASSSRGPQPQHF.

As to this clonotype: Lacking the conserved final phenylalanine or tryptophan, this CDR3 likely reflects a read error. The chain has TRBV6-9 and TRBJ2-7; TRBD1 agrees at 12 bases. Germline V lookup: CDR1 MNHGY, CDR2 SVAAGI. V trimming: 7 bases; J trimming: 1 base; junction bases outside the gene matches: 11. The CDR3 runs to 17 residues. The CDR3 DNA reads TGTGCCAGCAACGGGGAGGGACAGGGGGCGCAGTCCTACGAGCAGTACTTA. This sequence encodes CASNGEGQGAQSYEQYL.

This clonotype has a handful of counts. J is TRBJ2-3 and V is TRBV24-1; no definite D call. Germline V gives CDR1 KGHDR, CDR2 SFDVKD. The CDR3 covers 15 residues. V was cut by 4 bases and J by 0 bases, with 10 bases left in between. As DNA, the CDR3 is TGTGCCACCAGTGACTGGGGTAGGAGCACAGATACGCAGTATTTT. Its protein product is CATSDWGRSTDTQYF.

This clonotype showed up just a few times. The CDR3 loop reads CASSYYGGSYNEQFF. DNA of the CDR3: TGTGCCAGCAGTTACTATGGGGGCTCCTACAATGAGCAGTTCTTC. The rearrangement links TRBV6-6 to TRBJ2-1; D could derive from TRBD1 or TRBD2 (5 bases each). The V gene lost 1 base and the J gene lost 0 bases, with 7 bases spanning the gap. From germline, CDR1 is MNHNY and CDR2 SVGAGI (reference sequence). The CDR3 contains 15 residues.

This clonotype was counted a few times. The chain carries TRBV19 and TRBJ2-3; D unresolved. Germline V gives CDR1 LNHDA, CDR2 SQIVND (reference sequence). Trimming shortened V by 1 base and J by 2 bases, and 4 bases separated the two germline ends. The CDR3 has 13 residues. The CDR3 DNA sequence: TGTGCCAGTAGTATAGGATACACAGATACGCAGTATTTT. Its protein product is CASSIGYTDTQYF.

This clonotype was counted a few times. The chain is built from TRBV6-1 and TRBJ1-6; D unresolved. Germline values: CDR1 MNHNS, CDR2 SASEGT. This CDR3 contains 14 residues. The V and J ends lost 4 bases and 8 bases respectively, with 12 bases between them. The CDR3 loop is CASSATVDDSPLHF. The CDR3 DNA sequence: TGTGCCAGCAGTGCCACAGTCGATGATTCACCCCTCCACTTT.

This clonotype was seen at least ten times. The chain is built from TRBV20-1 and TRBJ2-3, with 8 bases lining up with TRBD1. Germline V lookup: CDR1 DFQATT, CDR2 SNEGSKA (reference sequence). The ends lost 1 base at V and 4 bases at J; junction bases unmatched: 13. CDR3 size: 17 residues. In DNA form, the CDR3 reads TGCAGTGCTAGAGCCAAAGACAGGGGTTATTGGCCAGATACGCAGTATTTT. Translated: CSARAKDRGYWPDTQYF.

The CDR3 DNA reads as TGTGCCAGCAGGACTAAACAGCAGTACTTC. Residues: CASRTKQQYF. The V and J genes are TRBV2 and TRBJ2-7, with a weak D call TRBD2 (5 bases). Per the germline V gene, CDR1 is SNHLY and CDR2 is FYNNEI. V lost 6 bases and J lost 8, with 8 bases in between. This CDR3 is 10 amino acids long.

This clonotype was seen a few times. The chain couples TRBV18 to TRBJ1-2; D unclear. CDR3 size: 14 residues. Trimming removed 1 base from V and 2 bases from J, with 8 bases in between. Germline V CDR1 and CDR2: KGHSH, LQKENI. CDR3 residues: CASSPRTDNYGYTF. The CDR3 DNA sequence: TGTGCCAGCTCACCACGAACGGACAACTATGGCTACACCTTC.

The CDR3 DNA reads as TGTGCCAGCAGTCTCCCAGAGGGAGGTCCCTACAATGAGCAGTTCTTC. Translating gives CASSLPEGGPYNEQFF. The rearrangement links TRBV6-1 to TRBJ2-1, with a tentative D call TRBD2 (6 bases). This CDR3 contains 16 residues. V lost 5 bases to trimming and J lost 2 bases, with 16 bases between them. Germline V gene data show CDR1 as MNHNS and CDR2 as SASEGT.

This clonotype was counted ten times or more. V usage is TRBV20-1 and J usage is TRBJ2-3; 10 positions match TRBD2. The CDR3 spans 13 residues. Germline V gene data show CDR1 as DFQATT and CDR2 as SNEGSKA (reference sequence). J gave up 7 bases and V 2 bases, and 3 bases lay outside the gene matches. The CDR3 DNA is TGCAGTGCTAGAAGCGGGAGGGCCAATACGCAGTATTTT. Translated: CSARSGRANTQYF.

This clonotype was picked up a small number of times. In nucleotides, the CDR3 is TGTGCCAGCAGTCCCACCGGGACAAGCTATGGCTACACCTTC. Protein sequence: CASSPTGTSYGYTF. The chain combines TRBV27 with TRBJ1-2; the D gene is possibly TRBD1 (6 bases). CDR3 size: 14 residues. The V end lost 5 bases, the J end lost 4 bases, and 14 bases lay between the germline ends. The germline gives CDR1 MNHEY, CDR2 SMNVEV (reference sequence).

V and J are TRBV2 and TRBJ2-1, with a possible D match to TRBD2 (6 bases). The CDR3 consists of 12 residues. Germline-derived CDR1 and CDR2 are SNHLY and FYNNEI. The V end was cut by 5 bases, the J end by 15 bases, with 17 bases between. CDR3 sequence reads: CASSPSRELPFF. The DNA of the CDR3 is TGTGCCAGCAGTCCCTCTCGGGAGCTCCCGTTCTTC.

This clonotype was recorded a few times. This chain links TRBV27 with TRBJ2-7, with TRBD2 matching over 12 bases. This CDR3 has 15 residues. Germline-derived CDR1 and CDR2 are MNHEY and SMNVEV (reference sequence). Germline trimming cut 4 bases from V and 7 bases from J; bases unmatched to any gene: 8. CDR3 in amino acids: CASSSPRLAGVEQYF. CDR3 sequence (DNA): TGTGCCAGCAGTTCCCCTAGACTAGCGGGAGTGGAGCAGTACTTC.

This clonotype was recorded a few times. The chain links TRBV10-1 to TRBJ2-1; TRBD1 aligns across 8 bases. Losses at the gene ends were 5 bases for V and 9 bases for J; bases not matched to a gene: 6. The CDR3 is 13 amino acids. The V gene's germline CDR1 is WNHNN and CDR2 SYGVQD (reference sequence). CDR3 protein: CASSPFGQGEQFF. The CDR3 nucleotides read TGCGCCAGCAGTCCTTTTGGACAGGGTGAGCAGTTCTTC.

The rearrangement uses TRBV5-1 and TRBJ1-6; D unresolved. The germline V gene has CDR1 SGHRS and CDR2 YFSETQ. The CDR3 length is 14 residues. V was clipped by 4 bases and J by 5 bases, with 10 bases between them. The CDR3 spells CASSLEPDNSPLHF. DNA for the CDR3: TGCGCCAGCAGCCTGGAACCGGATAATTCACCCCTCCACTTT.

The chain links TRBV28 to TRBJ2-7, with 8 bases that match TRBD1. Germline V gene sequence: CDR1 MDHEN, CDR2 SYDVKM. Germline trimming cut 3 bases from V and 1 base from J; bases unmatched to any gene: 8. The CDR3 length is 16 residues. CDR3 nucleotide sequence: TGTGCCAGCAGTTTCATTTCAGGGGGCTCATCCTACGAGCAGTACTTC. Its protein is CASSFISGGSSYEQYF.

In its sample, this clonotype was seen a few times. This chain connects TRBV6-1 to TRBJ2-7; the D gene is possibly TRBD2 (7 bases). Trimming pared 5 bases from V and 6 bases from J, leaving 17 bases between. Germline-derived CDR1 and CDR2 are MNHNS and SASEGT. The CDR3 sequence is 14 residues long. CDR3 sequence: CASSRGRGAPEQYF. The CDR3, as DNA: TGTGCCAGCAGTAGGGGACGGGGGGCTCCCGAGCAGTACTTC.

The chain links TRBV5-4 to TRBJ2-3; D possibly corresponds to TRBD1 (5 bases). Trimming pared 1 base from V and 2 bases from J, leaving 11 bases between. The CDR3 loop spans 15 amino acids. CDR1 is SGHNT and CDR2 is YYREEE in the germline V gene (reference sequence). CDR3 nucleotide sequence: TGTGCCAGCAGCTTGATGGGCAGGGACACAGATACGCAGTATTTT. Amino acid sequence: CASSLMGRDTDTQYF.

This clonotype has more than one count but fewer than ten. The CDR3 coding sequence is TGTGCCAGCAGCTTAGTGGCGGACAATGAGCAGTTCTTC. Protein: CASSLVADNEQFF. This rearrangement joins TRBV7-6 to TRBJ2-1; D not resolved. The CDR3 length is 13 residues. Trimming took 1 base from V and 5 from J, leaving 6 bases between them. Germline V gene sequence: CDR1 SGHVS, CDR2 FNYEAQ.

The chain links TRBV27 to TRBJ2-3, with 7 bases lining up with TRBD1. The CDR3 spans 14 residues. J was trimmed by 3 bases and V by 3 bases; bases with no gene match: 3. Germline V CDR1 and CDR2: MNHEY, SMNVEV (reference sequence). The CDR3 region is CASSLDRITDTQYF. The CDR3 DNA follows: TGTGCCAGCAGTTTGGACAGGATAACAGATACGCAGTATTTT.

This clonotype was picked up a small number of times. This chain uses TRBV7-9 with TRBJ2-5; no reliable D call. The CDR3 spans 14 residues. The ends were cut back, 4 bases at V and 1 base at J, with 10 bases in the middle. Germline CDR1 reads SEHNR; CDR2 reads FQNEAQ (reference sequence). CDR3 bases: TGTGCCAGCAGCTCCGACTCCGGCCAAGAGACCCAGTACTTC. It codes for CASSSDSGQETQYF.

With regard to this clonotype: One end of the junction fails to match germline, which may point to a read error. The V call is TRBV28, the J call TRBJ1-1, with D maybe TRBD1 (5 bases). The CDR3 extends over 13 amino acids. The germline CDR1 and CDR2 sequences are MDHEN and SYDVKM. The CDR3 DNA is TGTGCCAGCAGTCTGACAGTGAACACTGAAGATTTCTTT. Its translation: CASSLTVNTEDFF. Complete variable domain (other parts from reference TRBV28 and TRBJ1-1): DVKVTQSSRYLVKRTGEKVFLECVQDMDHENMFWYRQDPGLGLRLIYFSYDVKMKEKGDIPEGYSVSREKKERFSLILESASTNQTSMYLCASSLTVNTEDFFGQGTRLTVV.